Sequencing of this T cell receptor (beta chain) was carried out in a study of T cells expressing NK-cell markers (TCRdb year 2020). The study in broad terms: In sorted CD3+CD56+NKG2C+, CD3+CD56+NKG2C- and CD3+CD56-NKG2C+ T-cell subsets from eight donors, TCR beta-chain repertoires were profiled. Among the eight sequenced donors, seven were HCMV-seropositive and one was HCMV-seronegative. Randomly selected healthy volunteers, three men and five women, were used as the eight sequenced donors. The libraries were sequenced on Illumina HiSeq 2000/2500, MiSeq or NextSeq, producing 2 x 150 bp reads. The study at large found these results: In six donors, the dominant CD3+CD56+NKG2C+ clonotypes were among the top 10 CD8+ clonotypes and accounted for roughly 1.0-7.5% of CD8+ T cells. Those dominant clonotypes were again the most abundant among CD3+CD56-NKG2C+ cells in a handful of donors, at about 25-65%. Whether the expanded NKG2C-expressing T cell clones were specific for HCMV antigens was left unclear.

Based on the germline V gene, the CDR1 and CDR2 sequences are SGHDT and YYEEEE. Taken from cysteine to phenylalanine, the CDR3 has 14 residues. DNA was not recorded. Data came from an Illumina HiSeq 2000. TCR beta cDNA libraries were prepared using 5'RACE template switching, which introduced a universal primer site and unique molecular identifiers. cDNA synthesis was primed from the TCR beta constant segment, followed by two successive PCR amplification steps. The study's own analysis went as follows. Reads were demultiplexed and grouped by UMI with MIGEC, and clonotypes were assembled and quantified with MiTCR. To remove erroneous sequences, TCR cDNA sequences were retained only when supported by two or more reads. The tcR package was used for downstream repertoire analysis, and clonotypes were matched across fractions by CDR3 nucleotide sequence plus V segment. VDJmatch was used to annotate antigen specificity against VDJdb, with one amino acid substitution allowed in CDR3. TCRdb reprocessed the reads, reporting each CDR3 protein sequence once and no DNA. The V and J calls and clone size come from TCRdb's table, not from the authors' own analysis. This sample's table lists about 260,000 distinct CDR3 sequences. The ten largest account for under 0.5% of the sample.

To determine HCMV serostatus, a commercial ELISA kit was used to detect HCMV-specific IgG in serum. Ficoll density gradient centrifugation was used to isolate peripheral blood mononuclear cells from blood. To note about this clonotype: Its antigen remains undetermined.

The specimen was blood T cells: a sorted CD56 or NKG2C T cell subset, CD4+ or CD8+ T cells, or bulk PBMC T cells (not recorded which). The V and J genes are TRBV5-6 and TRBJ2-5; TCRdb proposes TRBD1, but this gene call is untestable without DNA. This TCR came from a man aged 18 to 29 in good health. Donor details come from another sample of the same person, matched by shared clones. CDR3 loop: CASSKDRLQETQYF.